Below are 21 T cell receptor beta chains sequenced from a single sample in a study of blood T cell repertoires in COVID-19. The method was immunoSEQ multiplex PCR; TCRdb's version includes in-frame clones alone and lacks a portion of them. The sample has 150,000 to 200,000 clones, roughly 90% seen once; the top ten hold about 2.5%. The specimen sequenced was peripheral blood. These receptors were collected from a man younger than 30 with acute or convalescent COVID-19.

This clone was recorded once. The chain employs TRBV25-1 and TRBJ2-3; possibly TRBD2 for D (6 bases). This CDR3 contains 14 residues. Germline V gives CDR1 MGHDK, CDR2 SYGVNS. V shed 4 bases and J shed 4 bases, with 12 bases lying between them. The CDR3 DNA is TGTGCCAGCAGTGGGGCGGGGTGGGCAGATACGCAGTATTTT. This codes for CASSGAGWADTQYF.

This chain joins TRBV6-5 and TRBJ2-2; D is ambiguous. CDR1 and CDR2 (germline): MNHEY, SVGAGI. This CDR3 comprises 14 residues. With 4 bases removed from V and 5 bases from J, the gap between germline ends came to 11 bases. CDR3 sequence reads: CASSFWAPTGELFF. The CDR3 bases are TGTGCCAGCAGTTTTTGGGCCCCAACCGGGGAGCTGTTTTTT.

The CDR3, as DNA: TGTGCCAGCAGTTTGACAGGGATAAACACCATATATTTT. It specifies CASSLTGINTIYF. The chain couples TRBV3-1 (or the pseudogene TRBV3-2) to TRBJ1-3; TRBD1 matches 7 bases. Germline V gives CDR1 LGHDT, CDR2 YNNKEL (reference sequence). Trimming at V came to 6 bases and at J to 6 bases, leaving 5 bases not matched to a gene. The CDR3 has 13 residues.

The gene calls are TRBV9 and TRBJ2-2; the match to TRBD2 covers 8 bases. The CDR3 covers 15 residues. CDR1 and CDR2 (germline): SGDLS, YYNGEE. The V and J ends lost 0 bases and 5 bases, in that order; junction bases with no gene match: 3. The CDR3 coding sequence is TGTGCCAGCAGCGTAGGGGCGGGAGGAACCGGGGAGCTGTTTTTT. It encodes CASSVGAGGTGELFF.

This rearrangement joins TRBV15 to TRBJ1-1; 7 bases agree with TRBD1. The CDR3 has 13 amino acids. The ends lost 5 bases at V and 10 bases at J; junction bases unmatched: 10. Germline V CDR1 and CDR2: LNHNV, YYDKDF (reference sequence). CDR3 nucleotides: TGTGCCACCAGCGAGGGGGCGGCGGGGAGAGCTTTCTTT. Encoded protein: CATSEGAAGRAFF.

The chain recombines TRBV5-1 with TRBJ2-7; 8 bases map to TRBD2. From germline, CDR1 is SGHRS and CDR2 YFSETQ. This CDR3 spans 14 amino acids. The ends lost 5 bases at V and 3 bases at J; junction bases unmatched: 7. The chain's CDR3 is CASSRLGTSYEQYF. CDR3 nucleotides: TGCGCCAGCAGTCGTCTTGGGACTAGCTACGAGCAGTACTTC.

The chain has TRBV3-1 (or the pseudogene TRBV3-2) and TRBJ2-2, with 7 bases fitting TRBD1. This CDR3 contains 13 residues. After removal of 4 bases from V and 8 bases from J, the junction contained 4 bases not matched to a gene. CDR1 is LGHDT, CDR2 YNNKEL, per germline (reference sequence). The CDR3 is CASSPTGAGELFF. CDR3 in DNA: TGTGCCAGCAGCCCTACAGGGGCGGGGGAGCTGTTTTTT.

The CDR3 region is CASSPRQGRTEAFF. The CDR3 DNA follows: TGTGCCAGCAGCCCCCGACAGGGCAGGACTGAAGCTTTCTTT. This sequence joins TRBV3-1 (or the pseudogene TRBV3-2) and TRBJ1-1; TRBD1 agrees at 7 bases. CDR1 LGHDT and CDR2 YNNKEL come from the germline V gene (reference sequence). Germline trimming cut 4 bases from V and 5 bases from J; bases unmatched to any gene: 7. The CDR3 length is 14 residues.

This sequence joins TRBV5-1 and TRBJ2-7, with D maybe TRBD1 (6 bases). Germline-derived CDR1 and CDR2 are SGHRS and YFSETQ. V was trimmed by 5 bases and J by 6 bases, leaving 18 bases between them. CDR3 size: 14 residues. DNA for the CDR3: TGCGCCAGCAGTTTAGACAGGACCCTTCCCGAGCAGTACTTC. Residues: CASSLDRTLPEQYF.

V usage is TRBV6-5 and J usage is TRBJ1-1; 7 nucleotides match TRBD1. This CDR3 region has 14 residues. Looked up from germline, CDR1 is MNHEY and CDR2 is SVGAGI. Trimming removed 2 bases from V and 5 bases from J; junction bases left unmatched: 5. The CDR3: CASSYLGGYTEAFF. The CDR3 DNA reads TGTGCCAGCAGTTACCTAGGGGGCTATACTGAAGCTTTCTTT.

The DNA of the CDR3 is TGCAGCGTTGAGTGGGGGGGGAACACTGAAGCTTTCTTT. Its translation is CSVEWGGNTEAFF. The chain recombines TRBV29-1 with TRBJ1-1, with D possibly TRBD1 on 5 matching bases. In germline, CDR1 is SQVTM, CDR2 ANQGSEA. V dropped 3 bases and J dropped 1 base, with 9 bases sitting between them. The CDR3 extends over 13 amino acids.

This rearrangement joins TRBV29-1 to TRBJ2-7, with 9 bases aligning to TRBD1. J lost 7 bases, V lost 6 bases, and 13 bases had no gene match. Germline-derived CDR1 and CDR2 are SQVTM and ANQGSEA. The length of the CDR3 is 14 residues. In DNA, the CDR3 is TGCAGCGTCTATTTCCGGGACAGGGCCAATGAGCAGTACTTC. Amino acids: CSVYFRDRANEQYF.

The rearrangement uses TRBV6-1 and TRBJ1-5, with D maybe TRBD1 (5 bases). Germline V gives CDR1 MNHNS, CDR2 SASEGT. CDR3 length: 15 amino acids. V lost 2 bases and J 1 base, leaving 9 bases between the germline ends. In DNA form, the CDR3 reads TGTGCCAGCAGTGAACTCCAGGGAAGCAATCAGCCCCAGCATTTT. Protein sequence: CASSELQGSNQPQHF.

The CDR3 DNA reads TGTGCCAGCAGACCGGCCCTAGCGGGAGGTGGAAGCTCCTACGAGCAGTACTTC. This translates into CASRPALAGGGSSYEQYF. The rearrangement uses TRBV2 and TRBJ2-7; TRBD2 matches 11 bases. The CDR3 runs to 18 residues. Germline-derived CDR1 and CDR2 are SNHLY and FYNNEI. J lost 0 bases, V lost 6 bases, and 13 bases had no gene match.

The chain recombines TRBV5-6 with TRBJ2-4; tentative D call: TRBD1 (6 bases). Trimming took 0 bases from V and 8 from J, leaving 15 bases between them. This CDR3 has 15 amino acids. The germline gives CDR1 SGHDT, CDR2 YYEEEE. The CDR3 is CASSLATGRKDIQYF. Here the CDR3 DNA reads TGTGCCAGCAGCTTGGCCACAGGGCGGAAGGACATTCAGTACTTC.

The V gene is TRBV7-8, the J gene TRBJ1-2; the match to TRBD1 covers 11 bases. Germline lookup yields CDR1 SGHVS and CDR2 FQNEAQ. Trimming cost V 5 bases and J 6 bases; bases outside gene matches: 8. The CDR3 sequence is 15 residues long. In nucleotides, the CDR3 is TGTGCCAGCAGCCCGGGACAGGGGGTTTATGATGGCTACACCTTC. It yields the protein CASSPGQGVYDGYTF.

The rearrangement uses TRBV24-1 and TRBJ2-5; D ambiguous. The germline gives CDR1 KGHDR, CDR2 SFDVKD. V was pared by 0 bases and J by 4 bases, with 2 bases between. This CDR3 is 12 amino acids long. CDR3 residues: CATSDLRETQYF. The CDR3 region has the DNA TGTGCCACCAGTGATTTGCGAGAGACCCAGTACTTC.

The chain carries TRBV2 and TRBJ2-3; 8 bases map to TRBD2. The germline V gene encodes CDR1 SNHLY and CDR2 FYNNEI. The CDR3 contains 15 residues. The ends lost 6 bases at V and 1 base at J; junction bases unmatched: 6. In DNA form, the CDR3 reads TGTGCCAGCAGAGGCGGGAGGTCCGGCACAGATACGCAGTATTTT. It encodes CASRGGRSGTDTQYF.

The J gene is TRBJ1-3, the V gene TRBV12-5; TRBD1 might be the D (6 bases). V lost 4 bases, J lost 3 bases, and 16 bases lay in between. Germline CDR1 reads LGHNT; CDR2 reads FRNRAP. This CDR3 contains 16 residues. DNA of the CDR3: TGTGCTAGTGGTTCCCCGGGGGGGGCCGGTGGAAACACCATATATTTT. Translated, it gives CASGSPGGAGGNTIYF. Supplemented by reference TRBV12-5 and TRBJ1-3, the full variable domain reads DARVTQTPRHKVTEMGQEVTMRCQPILGHNTVFWYRQTMMQGLELLAYFRNRAPLDDSGMPKDRFSAEMPDATLATLKIQPSEPRDSAVYFCASGSPGGAGGNTIYFGEGSWLTVV.

The chain uses TRBV9 and TRBJ2-2, with 7 bases aligning to TRBD1. V trimming: 0 bases; J trimming: 2 bases; junction bases outside the gene matches: 7. The germline CDR1 and CDR2 sequences are SGDLS and YYNGEE. The CDR3 runs 17 residues. CDR3 residues: CASSVVPGGFNTGELFF. The CDR3 region has the DNA TGTGCCAGCAGCGTAGTTCCAGGGGGATTTAACACCGGGGAGCTGTTTTTT. Full variable domain (rest looked up from reference TRBV9 and TRBJ2-2): DSGVTQTPKHLITATGQRVTLRCSPRSGDLSVYWYQQSLDQGLQFLIQYYNGEERAKGNILERFSAQQFPDLHSELNLSSLELGDSALYFCASSVVPGGFNTGELFFGEGSRLTVL.

This rearrangement joins TRBV14 to TRBJ1-4, with D perhaps TRBD1 (6 bases). V dropped 1 base and J dropped 7 bases, with 10 bases sitting between them. The CDR3 runs to 14 residues. The germline gives CDR1 SGHDN, CDR2 FVKESK. The CDR3 here is CASSQVGTTEKLFF. The CDR3 bases are TGTGCCAGCAGCCAAGTCGGGACAACTGAAAAACTGTTTTTT.